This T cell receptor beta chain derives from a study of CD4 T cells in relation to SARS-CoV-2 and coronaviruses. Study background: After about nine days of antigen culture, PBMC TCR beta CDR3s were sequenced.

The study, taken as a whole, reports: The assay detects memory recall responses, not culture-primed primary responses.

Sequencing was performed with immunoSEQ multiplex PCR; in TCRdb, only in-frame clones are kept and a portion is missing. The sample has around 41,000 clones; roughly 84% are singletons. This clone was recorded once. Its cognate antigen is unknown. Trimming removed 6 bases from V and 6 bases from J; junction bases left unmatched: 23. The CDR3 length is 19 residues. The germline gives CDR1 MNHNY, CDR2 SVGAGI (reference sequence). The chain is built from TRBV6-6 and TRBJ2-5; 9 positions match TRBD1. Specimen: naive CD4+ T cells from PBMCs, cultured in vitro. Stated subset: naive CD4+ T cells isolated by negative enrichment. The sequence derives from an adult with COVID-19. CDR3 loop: CASSWTPIGTGRRSKTQYF. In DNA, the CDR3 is TGTGCCAGCAGCTGGACCCCTATCGGGACAGGGAGGAGGTCGAAGACCCAGTACTTC.